A single T cell receptor beta chain is shown here with its context. The time point here: cycle 4 day 1 (C4D1), after less than 7 weeks of nivolumab. With no exception, relapse followed autologous stem cell transplantation in all patients, and brentuximab vedotin exposure varied. Magnetic depletion of unwanted cells isolated CD4+ T cells from thawed PBMCs. V was trimmed by 0 bases and J by 1 base, leaving 16 bases between them. The germline V gene has CDR1 SGHRS and CDR2 YFSETQ. CDR3 size: 17 residues. The sample belongs to a study of PD-1 blockade in classical Hodgkin lymphoma. Sequenced by immunoSEQ multiplex PCR; TCRdb stores in-frame clones only, minus some. The sample holds about 25,000 clones; 80% to 85% are singletons and the top ten take approximately 3%.

This chain joins TRBV5-1 and TRBJ1-1, with D possibly matching TRBD1 (5 bases). The specimen comprised CD4+ T cells from blood, sampled before the fourth cycle of nivolumab. The clonotype originates from a human donor with classical Hodgkin lymphoma. The CDR3 sequence is CASSLEGSRVPNTEAFF. CDR3 sequence (DNA): TGCGCCAGCAGCTTGGAAGGGTCCAGGGTCCCGAACACTGAAGCTTTCTTT.